This T cell receptor beta chain was found in a study of Ad26.COV2.S vaccination and SARS-CoV-2 variants. Note on this clone: Its antigen is as yet unknown.

Broader study findings: Placebo recipients and vaccine recipients were similar in non-spike TCR breadth. Substantial post-vaccination breadth of spike-specific CD8+ and CD4+ T cell responses was reported.

Indicated treatment: 15 to 20 received Ad26.COV2.S at low or high dose, single or two shots; roughly 5 received placebo; per-sample allocation not given. After the first vaccine or placebo injection, samples were drawn on day 63. A Boston adult aged 18-55 years was the donor. Repertoires were generated with immunoSEQ multiplex PCR, while TCRdb's copy carries only in-frame clones and drops some. The repertoire holds roughly 270,000 clones, around 87% seen once, with 2.5% to 3.5% in the top ten. Germline loops: CDR1 SEHNR, CDR2 FQNEAQ (reference sequence). This CDR3 is 14 amino acids long. With 1 base removed from V and 7 bases from J, the gap between germline ends came to 10 bases.

The sample in question was peripheral blood, obtained in a trial of Ad26.COV2.S vaccine versus placebo. This clonotype was obtained from a person between 18 and 60 years old who received the Ad26.COV2.S COVID-19 vaccine or a placebo. The chain couples TRBV7-9 to TRBJ1-4; D might be TRBD1 (5 bases). The CDR3 DNA reads TGTGCCAGCAGCTTAGGGCAGGGAGGTGAAAAACTGTTTTTT. Translation: CASSLGQGGEKLFF.